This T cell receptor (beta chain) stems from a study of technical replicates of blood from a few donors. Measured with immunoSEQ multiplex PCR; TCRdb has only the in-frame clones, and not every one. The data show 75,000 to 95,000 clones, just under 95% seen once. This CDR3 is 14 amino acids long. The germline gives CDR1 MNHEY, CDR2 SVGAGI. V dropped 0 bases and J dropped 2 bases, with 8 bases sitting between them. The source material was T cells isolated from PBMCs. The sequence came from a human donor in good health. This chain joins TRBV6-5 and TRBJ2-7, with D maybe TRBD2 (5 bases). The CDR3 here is CASSYSGNPYEQYF. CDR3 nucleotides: TGTGCCAGCAGTTACTCCGGGAACCCCTACGAGCAGTACTTC.